The sequence of this T cell receptor beta chain was determined in a study of blood T cell repertoires in COVID-19. Sequenced by immunoSEQ multiplex PCR; TCRdb stores in-frame clones only, minus some. The sample holds about 150,000 clones; approximately 90% are singletons and the top ten take around 8.3%. This CDR3 has 11 amino acids. The germline CDR1 and CDR2 sequences are GTSNPN and SVGIG (reference sequence). As regards this clone: The junction does not match germline at one end; this may be a read error.

The rearrangement uses TRBV30 and TRBJ1-2, with a weak D call TRBD1 (5 bases). The sequenced sample consisted of peripheral blood. The clonotype originates from a woman between 45 and 60 years old with active or convalescent COVID-19. CDR3 region: CAWSVMGLSAF. CDR3 bases: TGTGCCTGGAGTGTAATGGGGCTTAGTGCCTTC.